A selection of T cell receptor beta chains follows, all from one sample in a study of Graves' ophthalmopathy and Graves' hyperthyroidism. MiXCR was run by TCRdb on the multiplex PCR reads, yielding one entry per CDR3 protein. The table lists some 410,000 distinct CDR3 sequences, 20% to 25% of them singletons. Sequenced input: peripheral blood. The receptors shown here come from a woman aged 18-29 years with stable Graves' hyperthyroidism. Each CDR3 is given without its conserved first and last residue. Clone sizes are given selectively: once, few, many, or a class where the clone is expanded.

many,TRBJ1-1,TRBV24-1,ATSGSGQGNTEAF
many,TRBJ2-5,TRBV7-2,ASSLSRPGVRETQY
many,TRBJ2-4,TRBV7-2,ASSPRGGAVQNIQY
-,TRBJ1-2,TRBV5-4,ASSPRQGLNYGYT
-,TRBJ1-1,TRBV5-1,ASSLAGGFSAF
many,TRBJ2-7,TRBV11-1,ASSPDRGLPYEQY
few,TRBJ2-7,TRBV28,ASSSPRDRGTYEQY
many,TRBJ2-7,TRBV20-1,SARVAGRATYEQY
many,TRBJ2-2,TRBV30,AWNPGLAALNTGELF
-,TRBJ2-7,TRBV28,ASSLWGQDYEQY
many,TRBJ2-7,TRBV9,ASSVGPRGSRLEQY
many,TRBJ2-7,TRBV6-5,ASSYCEGDCEQY
many,TRBJ2-7,TRBV28,ASSLRATSGSSYEQY
few,TRBJ1-1,TRBV6-1,ASSEEGQGATEAF
few,TRBJ2-5,TRBV3-1,ASGQDPGAQY
many,TRBJ2-7,TRBV9,ASSPVAGLEQY
-,TRBJ2-2,TRBV20-1,SARPRTGFHGELF
many,TRBJ1-1,TRBV12-3/TRBV12-4,ASSPGVTEAF
-,TRBJ2-5,TRBV18,ASSLSYIRAGETQY
many,TRBJ2-7,TRBV12-3/TRBV12-4,ATQKGGGYYEQY
many,TRBJ2-7,TRBV20-1,SAPVRGVSYEQY
-,TRBJ2-2,TRBV6-1,ASSETPGDTGELF
many,TRBJ2-7,TRBV4-1,ASSQPTSGRPYEQY
-,TRBJ2-7,TRBV6-1,ASREPYEQY
-,TRBJ1-2,TRBV28,ASSSPGQGRGYT
-,TRBJ2-2,TRBV18,ASSPGPFIGELF
-,TRBJ2-5,TRBV19,ASSILGTGVQETQY
once,TRBJ2-5,TRBV7-2,ASSLARLAGGETQY
many,TRBJ1-2,TRBV19,ASSIRGGDRGYT
few,TRBJ2-7,TRBV11-2,ASSQPGLAYEQY
many,TRBJ2-2,TRBV28,ASSLFGAGELF
many,TRBJ1-2,TRBV24-1,ATSDSRDRIYGYT
-,TRBJ1-2,TRBV2,ASSEPPDLYGYT
many,TRBJ1-2,TRBV12-3/TRBV12-4,ASSLGQGGSYGYT
-,TRBJ2-1,TRBV7-9,ASSETGDPNNEQF
many,TRBJ2-7,TRBV13,ASSLSRATYEQY
many,TRBJ1-1,TRBV2,ASRHTHEGNTEAF
few,TRBJ2-7,TRBV2,ASSEGGRFIYEQY
-,TRBJ1-2,TRBV6-1,ASSEVEGLFDGYT
many,TRBJ2-7,TRBV12-3/TRBV12-4,ASSLSGQGVGEQY
many,TRBJ1-3,TRBV9,ASSVAAGRGNTIY
few,TRBJ2-4,TRBV7-2,ASSLTLALLAKNIQY
many,TRBJ2-7,TRBV24-1,ATSDGVGYEQY
-,TRBJ2-5,TRBV6-1,ASSKLQGHAQY
many,TRBJ2-7,TRBV12-3/TRBV12-4,ASTRGGHGEQY
many,TRBJ2-7,TRBV6-5,ASSPSWTGGNEQY
-,TRBJ2-7,TRBV7-2,ASSLAQSAYEQY
many,TRBJ2-7,TRBV20-1,SARDLRRGANVGQY
many,TRBJ1-2,TRBV7-8,ASSPQGVSYGYT
many,TRBJ2-2,TRBV20-1,SARAPPGGSGELF
many,TRBJ2-7,TRBV27,ASSLSLGENSYEQY
-,TRBJ2-7,TRBV15,ATSTTSGRTPSYPYEQY
few,TRBJ2-5,TRBV9,ASSVATSGRSGETQY
many,TRBJ1-1,TRBV6-1,ASSEGTNTEAF
many,TRBJ1-1,TRBV7-9,ASQVGGWTEAF